This TCR beta chain was obtained from a study of blood T cells in healthy people across ages. A J-beta primer mix and a sample-barcoded 5' primer were used in a second PCR of roughly 7 to 12 cycles. TCRdb re-analysed the 5' RACE reads in MiXCR, keeping a single row per CDR3 protein. This sample has over a million distinct CDR3 sequences, with 35% to 45% found just once. Remarks on this clonotype: The antigen is undetermined.

The germline gives CDR1 MNHEY, CDR2 SVGEGT. This CDR3 has 15 residues. The V segment lost 5 bases and the J segment 4 bases; nucleotides outside the gene matches: 10. Study-level results: Whereas aged donors had fewer naive CD4+ cells, long-lived donors had more of them and higher diversity.

Sequences were obtained from blood. The sequence came from a woman between 18 and 30 years old in good health. V and J are TRBV6-2 or TRBV6-3 and TRBJ2-7; 8 bases match TRBD2. In nucleotides, the CDR3 is TGTGCCAGCAGTGACCCCGGGGGGGGTCATTACGAGCAGTACTTC. Translated, it gives CASSDPGGGHYEQYF.